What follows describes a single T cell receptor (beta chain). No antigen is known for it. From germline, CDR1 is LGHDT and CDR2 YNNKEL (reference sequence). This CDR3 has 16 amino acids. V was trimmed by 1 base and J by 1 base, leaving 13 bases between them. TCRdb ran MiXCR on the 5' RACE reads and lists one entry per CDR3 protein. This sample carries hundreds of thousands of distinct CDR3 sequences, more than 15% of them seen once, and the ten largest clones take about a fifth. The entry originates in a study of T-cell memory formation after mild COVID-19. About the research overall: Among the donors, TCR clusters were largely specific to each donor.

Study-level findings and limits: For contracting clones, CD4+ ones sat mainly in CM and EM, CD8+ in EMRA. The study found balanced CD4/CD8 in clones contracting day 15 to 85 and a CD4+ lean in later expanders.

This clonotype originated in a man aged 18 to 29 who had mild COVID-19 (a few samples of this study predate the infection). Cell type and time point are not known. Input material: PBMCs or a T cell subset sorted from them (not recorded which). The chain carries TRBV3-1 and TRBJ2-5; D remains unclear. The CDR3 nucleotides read TGTGCCAGCAGCCAAGTCTGGGTACAACTCCAAGAGACCCAGTACTTC. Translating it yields CASSQVWVQLQETQYF.